The rows below give T cell receptor beta chains drawn from one sample of a study of cytomegalovirus exposure and HLA in healthy donors. Profiled with immunoSEQ multiplex PCR; TCRdb holds only in-frame clones, not every one. The sample consists of some 110,000 clones, about 62% of them appearing once. The source material was PBMCs. All receptors come from a woman aged 40 to 50 in good health and CMV-seropositive. Each CDR3 is given with its conserved first and last residue. Fields, in order: clone size, V gene, J gene, D gene, CDR3 protein, CDR3 DNA. D genes are given only for firm matches. The size field is filled for only some rows; it gives once, few, many or a size class.

size: NA; V: TRBV10-3; J: TRBJ2-3; D: TRBD2; CDR3: CAISDGRAGDTQYF; DNA: TGTGCCATCAGCGACGGGAGGGCCGGGGATACGCAGTATTTT
size: NA; V: TRBV28; J: TRBJ2-5; D: TRBD1; CDR3: CASSLWGQGAGETQYF; DNA: TGTGCCAGCAGTTTATGGGGACAGGGGGCCGGAGAGACCCAGTACTTC
size: NA; V: TRBV6-5; J: TRBJ1-2; D: TRBD1; CDR3: CASSNTGGRGGYTF; DNA: TGTGCCAGCAGTAACACAGGGGGAAGGGGTGGCTACACCTTC
size: few; V: TRBV7-2; J: TRBJ2-1; D: NA; CDR3: CASSFRHQFSYNEQFF; DNA: TGTGCCAGCAGCTTCCGACACCAGTTCTCCTACAATGAGCAGTTCTTC
size: few; V: TRBV4-2; J: TRBJ2-1; D: NA; CDR3: CASSQLSGAFSYNEQFF; DNA: TGTGCCAGCAGCCAACTCTCTGGGGCGTTCTCCTACAATGAGCAGTTCTTC
size: NA; V: TRBV10-1; J: TRBJ1-2; D: NA; CDR3: CASRRQVPYGYTF; DNA: TGCGCCAGCAGACGACAGGTTCCCTATGGCTACACCTTC
size: few; V: TRBV5-4; J: TRBJ2-1; D: NA; CDR3: CASSALTGSLYNEQFF; DNA: TGTGCCAGCAGCGCCTTGACAGGATCTCTTTACAATGAGCAGTTCTTC
size: NA; V: TRBV5-4; J: TRBJ2-7; D: NA; CDR3: CASSSGSSYEQYF; DNA: TGTGCCAGCAGCTCAGGTAGCTCCTACGAGCAGTACTTC
size: NA; V: TRBV12-5; J: TRBJ1-3; D: TRBD1; CDR3: CASGPRGTGGSGNTIYF; DNA: TGTGCTAGTGGTCCCCGCGGGACAGGGGGATCTGGAAACACCATATATTTT
size: NA; V: TRBV4-1; J: TRBJ2-5; D: NA; CDR3: CASSQEVNDRETQYF; DNA: TGCGCCAGCAGCCAAGAAGTGAACGACAGGGAGACCCAGTACTTC
size: NA; V: TRBV25-1; J: TRBJ2-5; D: TRBD1; CDR3: CASSEYRQGAETQYF; DNA: TGTGCCAGCAGTGAATACCGACAGGGGGCAGAGACCCAGTACTTC
size: NA; V: TRBV19; J: TRBJ2-7; D: TRBD1; CDR3: CASSLGQGVREQYF; DNA: TGTGCCAGTAGTCTGGGACAGGGGGTACGCGAGCAGTACTTC
size: few; V: TRBV6-6; J: TRBJ2-2; D: NA; CDR3: CASSFEGGGYTGELFF; DNA: TGTGCCAGCAGCTTTGAGGGGGGAGGGTACACCGGGGAGCTGTTTTTT
size: few; V: TRBV11-2; J: TRBJ2-1; D: TRBD2; CDR3: CASSLDALAGGPGGEQFF; DNA: TGTGCCAGCAGCTTAGATGCGTTGGCGGGGGGGCCGGGGGGAGAGCAGTTCTTC
size: NA; V: TRBV9; J: TRBJ2-7; D: TRBD1; CDR3: CASSRQGQIMDEQYF; DNA: TGTGCCAGCTCACGACAGGGTCAGATCATGGACGAGCAGTACTTC
size: NA; V: TRBV5-4; J: TRBJ2-1; D: NA; CDR3: CASSLRESYNEQFF; DNA: TGTGCCAGCAGCTTGCGCGAGTCCTACAATGAGCAGTTCTTC
size: NA; V: TRBV4-2; J: TRBJ2-1; D: TRBD2; CDR3: CASSQNGGANEQFF; DNA: TGTGCCAGCAGCCAGAACGGGGGGGCCAATGAGCAGTTCTTC
size: NA; V: TRBV2; J: TRBJ2-5; D: NA; CDR3: CASSIFPGSGETQYF; DNA: TGTGCCAGCAGTATTTTTCCGGGCTCAGGGGAGACCCAGTACTTC
size: few; V: TRBV4-2; J: TRBJ2-7; D: NA; CDR3: CASSQGGDFYEQYF; DNA: TGTGCCAGCAGCCAAGGGGGGGACTTTTACGAGCAGTACTTC
size: NA; V: TRBV5-6; J: TRBJ2-7; D: NA; CDR3: CASSAERTYEQYF; DNA: TGTGCCAGCAGCGCGGAGCGGACCTACGAGCAGTACTTC
size: few; V: TRBV5-4; J: TRBJ2-7; D: TRBD1; CDR3: CASSLGGQGADEQYF; DNA: TGTGCCAGCAGCTTAGGAGGACAGGGTGCCGACGAGCAGTACTTC
size: few; V: TRBV19; J: TRBJ2-1; D: NA; CDR3: CASSIGALAYNEQFF; DNA: TGTGCCAGTAGTATAGGAGCACTAGCATACAATGAGCAGTTCTTC
size: NA; V: TRBV6-4; J: TRBJ1-5; D: NA; CDR3: CATLNINQPQHF; DNA: TGTGCCACCCTCAACATCAATCAGCCCCAGCATTTT
size: NA; V: TRBV7-9; J: TRBJ2-1; D: TRBD1; CDR3: CASSATGESYNEQFF; DNA: TGTGCCAGCAGCGCTACAGGGGAATCCTACAATGAGCAGTTCTTC
size: NA; V: TRBV6-1; J: TRBJ2-3; D: TRBD2; CDR3: CASSSGLAADTQYF; DNA: TGTGCCAGCAGTTCCGGACTAGCGGCAGATACGCAGTATTTT
size: NA; V: TRBV19; J: TRBJ1-2; D: NA; CDR3: CASRADSNYGYTF; DNA: TGTGCCAGTAGGGCCGACAGTAACTATGGCTACACCTTC
size: few; V: TRBV4-1; J: TRBJ1-4; D: TRBD1; CDR3: CASSQEEGQGNEKLFF; DNA: TGCGCCAGCAGCCAAGAGGAGGGACAGGGGAATGAAAAACTGTTTTTT
size: few; V: TRBV2; J: TRBJ1-2; D: NA; CDR3: CASRDSSGGYGYPF; DNA: TGTGCCAGCAGGGACAGTTCTGGGGGCTATGGCTACCCCTTC
size: few; V: TRBV10-1; J: TRBJ2-7; D: NA; CDR3: CASSETEEALDEQYF; DNA: TGCGCCAGCAGTGAGACCGAAGAGGCATTGGACGAGCAGTACTTC
size: NA; V: TRBV6-1; J: TRBJ2-3; D: NA; CDR3: CASSEAAGATDAQYF; DNA: TGTGCCAGCAGTGAAGCGGCGGGGGCCACAGATGCGCAGTATTTT
size: NA; V: TRBV19; J: TRBJ1-5; D: TRBD1; CDR3: CASSKRPGTGPNQPQHF; DNA: TGTGCCAGTAGTAAAAGACCCGGGACAGGGCCCAATCAGCCCCAGCATTTT
size: NA; V: TRBV5-4; J: TRBJ2-5; D: NA; CDR3: CASSLGQNQETQYF; DNA: TGTGCCAGCAGCCTCGGACAGAACCAAGAGACCCAGTACTTC
size: NA; V: TRBV2; J: TRBJ2-2; D: NA; CDR3: CASNAGRTGELFF; DNA: TGTGCCAGCAACGCAGGGCGGACCGGGGAGCTGTTTTTT
size: NA; V: TRBV2; J: TRBJ2-5; D: TRBD2; CDR3: CASSFSGGRGETQYF; DNA: TGTGCCAGCAGTTTTAGCGGGGGGAGGGGAGAGACCCAGTACTTC
size: few; V: TRBV15; J: TRBJ1-2; D: NA; CDR3: CATSRDKITGRVYGYTF; DNA: TGTGCCACCAGCAGAGATAAAATAACAGGGAGGGTCTATGGCTACACCTTC
size: NA; V: TRBV4-2; J: TRBJ2-1; D: TRBD2; CDR3: CASSQDYGRATEQFF; DNA: TGTGCCAGCAGCCAAGATTACGGGAGGGCCACTGAGCAGTTCTTC
size: NA; V: TRBV6-5; J: TRBJ2-5; D: NA; CDR3: CASTAGQGQETQYF; DNA: TGTGCCAGCACCGCAGGACAAGGTCAAGAGACCCAGTACTTC
size: few; V: TRBV30; J: TRBJ2-7; D: NA; CDR3: CWRAPGEQYF; DNA: TGCTGGCGGGCCCCGGGCGAGCAGTACTTC
size: NA; V: TRBV11-3; J: TRBJ2-6; D: NA; CDR3: CASRPRGVGANVLTF; DNA: TGTGCCAGCAGACCCAGGGGAGTTGGGGCCAACGTCCTGACTTTC
size: NA; V: TRBV30; J: TRBJ2-7; D: NA; CDR3: CACVAGNYEQYF; DNA: TGTGCCTGCGTAGCAGGGAATTACGAGCAGTACTTC
size: NA; V: TRBV27; J: TRBJ2-7; D: TRBD2; CDR3: CASRPGLAYSSSYEQYF; DNA: TGTGCCAGCAGACCGGGACTAGCGTATTCAAGCTCCTACGAGCAGTACTTC
size: NA; V: TRBV4-2; J: TRBJ2-7; D: NA; CDR3: CASSQDEGYGNEQYF; DNA: TGTGCCAGCAGCCAAGATGAGGGTTACGGCAACGAGCAGTACTTC
size: many; V: TRBV7-9; J: TRBJ1-1; D: TRBD1; CDR3: CASSPGDRPEAFF; DNA: TGTGCCAGCAGCCCGGGGGACAGGCCTGAAGCTTTCTTT
size: NA; V: TRBV27; J: TRBJ2-7; D: NA; CDR3: CASSFRGFHEQYF; DNA: TGTGCCAGCAGTTTTCGCGGGTTCCACGAGCAGTACTTC
size: NA; V: TRBV19; J: TRBJ1-1; D: NA; CDR3: CASSIDINRANTEAFF; DNA: TGTGCCAGTAGTATAGATATCAACAGGGCGAACACTGAAGCTTTCTTT
size: NA; V: TRBV27; J: TRBJ2-7; D: TRBD2; CDR3: CASSLNQPGLVPLEQYF; DNA: TGTGCCAGCAGTTTAAACCAGCCGGGACTAGTACCCCTCGAGCAGTACTTC
size: NA; V: TRBV30; J: TRBJ2-3; D: TRBD1; CDR3: CAWTPGRGRTDTQYF; DNA: TGTGCCTGGACGCCGGGCAGGGGGCGGACAGATACGCAGTATTTT
size: NA; V: TRBV28; J: TRBJ2-7; D: NA; CDR3: CASSFGDYEQYF; DNA: TGTGCCAGCAGTTTCGGGGACTACGAGCAGTACTTC
size: NA; V: TRBV29-1; J: TRBJ2-1; D: TRBD2; CDR3: CSASSGWNYNEQFF; DNA: TGCAGCGCGTCTAGCGGGTGGAACTACAATGAGCAGTTCTTC
size: NA; V: TRBV29-1; J: TRBJ1-2; D: TRBD1; CDR3: CSAGQGDGYPF; DNA: TGCAGCGCGGGACAGGGGGATGGCTACCCCTTC
size: NA; V: TRBV5-6; J: TRBJ1-1; D: NA; CDR3: CASSFDRMNTEAFF; DNA: TGTGCCAGCAGCTTTGACAGAATGAACACTGAAGCTTTCTTT
size: few; V: TRBV7-9; J: TRBJ2-7; D: NA; CDR3: CASSLEQYEQYF; DNA: TGTGCCAGCAGCTTAGAACAGTACGAGCAGTACTTC
size: once; V: TRBV5-4; J: TRBJ2-5; D: TRBD2; CDR3: CASSPARGGAETQYF; DNA: TGTGCCAGCAGCCCCGCCCGCGGGGGGGCAGAGACCCAGTACTTC